Listed here are 24 T cell receptor beta chains from one sample, sequenced in a study of T cells after yellow fever vaccination. TCRdb reprocessed the 5' RACE reads via MiXCR and lists one record per CDR3 protein. Of about 210,000 distinct CDR3 sequences listed, more than 3% are singletons. Material: CD4+ T cells sorted from PBMCs, obtained 10 days after the yellow fever booster vaccination. The receptor set was obtained from a man aged 18 to 29 who received the YFV17D yellow fever vaccine.

The chain uses TRBV18 and TRBJ2-7; possible D gene TRBD2, 5 bases. The V and J ends lost 4 bases and 4 bases respectively, with 8 bases between them. The CDR3 is 12 amino acids. Germline V gives CDR1 KGHSH, CDR2 LQKENI. CDR3 bases: TGTGCCAGCTCACGAGGAGGTTACGAGCAGTACGTC. Translated, it gives CASSRGGYEQYV.

This clonotype was recorded at least ten times. The rearrangement joins TRBV5-6 to TRBJ2-3; either TRBD1 or TRBD2 may fit D (5 bases each). Trimming took off 5 bases at V and 4 bases at J, with 11 bases between the two ends. Germline CDR1 reads SGHDT; CDR2 reads YYEEEE. The CDR3 length is 13 residues. The CDR3 DNA reads TGTGCCAGCAGGGGGGTGGGGGCAGATACGCAGTATTTT. Amino acids: CASRGVGADTQYF.

The V call is TRBV5-1, the J call TRBJ2-5, with 13 bases that match TRBD2. V lost 0 bases to trimming and J lost 2 bases; unmatched junction nucleotides: 7. Germline CDR1 is SGHRS and CDR2 is YFSETQ. This CDR3 comprises 18 residues. CDR3 sequence reads: CASSLAATSGGWQETQYF. CDR3 DNA sequence: TGCGCCAGCAGCTTGGCGGCGACTAGCGGGGGGTGGCAAGAGACCCAGTACTTC.

This clonotype was detected only a few times. The rearrangement links TRBV24-1 to TRBJ2-1, with D tentatively TRBD1 (6 bases). V lost 3 bases and J 3 bases, leaving 14 bases between the germline ends. Germline V lookup: CDR1 KGHDR, CDR2 SFDVKD. The CDR3 has 16 amino acids. The CDR3 loop is CATSDQAIRGYNEQFF. In nucleotides, the CDR3 is TGTGCCACCAGTGATCAAGCAATCAGGGGCTACAATGAGCAGTTCTTC.

This clonotype was counted ten times or more. The chain is built from TRBV6-5 and TRBJ1-2, with TRBD1 as a possible D gene (5 bases). Trimming cost V 6 bases and J 5 bases, with 16 bases left between them. Looked up from germline, CDR1 is MNHEY and CDR2 is SVGAGI. This CDR3 contains 14 residues. Here the CDR3 reads CASSAGIPPYGYTF. The CDR3 bases are TGTGCCAGCAGCGCAGGGATCCCCCCTTATGGCTACACCTTC.

This clonotype was seen repeatedly, ten times or more. The CDR3 sequence: CASSLGEGSGTQYF. CDR3 bases: TGTGCCAGCAGCTTAGGGGAGGGTAGTGGTACGCAGTATTTT. The chain has TRBV7-8 and TRBJ2-3, with 7 positions matching TRBD2. CDR1 and CDR2 (germline): SGHVS, FQNEAQ. V shed 1 base, J shed 8 bases, and the junction held 6 bases outside the gene matches. This CDR3 is 14 amino acids long.

This clonotype has a count of ten or more. V gene TRBV4-3 combines with J gene TRBJ2-3, with 7 bases fitting TRBD2. The V segment lost 5 bases and the J segment 0 bases; nucleotides outside the gene matches: 8. The germline V gene encodes CDR1 LGHNA and CDR2 YSLEER. This CDR3 has 16 residues. CDR3 residues: CASSTTGGISTDTQYF. DNA for the CDR3: TGCGCCAGCAGCACCACGGGGGGAATTAGCACAGATACGCAGTATTTT.

In this sample, this clonotype turned up many times. The J gene is TRBJ2-5, the V gene TRBV4-1; D unresolved. V was pared by 0 bases and J by 5 bases, with 10 bases between. Germline CDR1 is MGHRA and CDR2 is YSYEKL. The CDR3 contains 14 residues. CDR3 coding DNA: TGCGCCAGCAGCCAAGATCGAAGGGTCGAGACCCAGTACTTC. It codes for CASSQDRRVETQYF.

There are many counts of this clonotype. The chain is built from TRBV18 and TRBJ2-1; no clear D. V was clipped by 3 bases and J by 5 bases, with 11 bases between them. The CDR3 totals 14 residues. Per germline, CDR1 KGHSH and CDR2 LQKENI. The CDR3 loop is CASSPFQENNEQFF. The CDR3 DNA sequence: TGTGCCAGCTCACCTTTCCAGGAGAACAATGAGCAGTTCTTC.

V gene TRBV3-1 combines with J gene TRBJ1-1; no firm D call. This CDR3 is built from 13 residues. The V end lost 1 base, the J end lost 1 base, and 4 bases lay between the germline ends. Germline assignment: CDR1 LGHDT and CDR2 YNNKEL (reference sequence). The CDR3 protein is CASSQARNTEAFF. CDR3 coding DNA: TGTGCCAGCAGCCAAGCCAGGAACACTGAAGCTTTCTTT.

Ten or more counts support this clonotype. This rearrangement joins TRBV20-1 to TRBJ2-2, with 12 bases matching TRBD2. The CDR3 spans 15 residues. V was pared by 0 bases and J by 6 bases, with 2 bases of the junction left unmatched. CDR1 DFQATT and CDR2 SNEGSKA come from the germline V gene (reference sequence). Here the CDR3 DNA reads TGCAGTGCTAGAGATCCTAGCGGGGGGGCCGGGGAGCTGTTTTTT. Amino acid sequence: CSARDPSGGAGELFF.

This clonotype has at least ten counts. The chain recombines TRBV29-1 with TRBJ2-7; D may correspond to TRBD1 or TRBD2 (5 bases each). The CDR3 is made up of 18 amino acids. V was clipped by 1 base and J by 3 bases, with 25 bases between them. Germline V lookup: CDR1 SQVTM, CDR2 ANQGSEA. The CDR3 bases are TGCAGCGTTGAAGTCGTCAGGGTATCCCCGACTCGGGACTACGAGCAGTACGTC. It codes for CSVEVVRVSPTRDYEQYV.

This clonotype was counted only a few times. The chain recombines TRBV5-1 with TRBJ1-1, with 7 bases lining up with TRBD1. Germline-derived CDR1 and CDR2 are SGHRS and YFSETQ. The V segment lost 4 bases and the J segment 1 base; nucleotides outside the gene matches: 7. The CDR3 has 15 residues. The CDR3 sequence is CASSTDRERNTEAFF. The CDR3 DNA sequence: TGCGCCAGCAGCACAGACAGGGAACGGAACACTGAAGCTTTCTTT. The whole variable domain, filled in from reference TRBV5-1 and TRBJ1-1, reads KAGVTQTPRYLIKTRGQQVTLSCSPISGHRSVSWYQQTPGQGLQFLFEYFSETQRNKGNFPGRFSGRQFSNSRSEMNVSTLELGDSALYLCASSTDRERNTEAFFGQGTRLTVV.

In this sample, this clonotype turned up a few times. This CDR3 reads CASSPGTRSSTDTQYF. In DNA form, the CDR3 reads TGTGCCAGCAGTCCTGGGACCAGAAGCTCAACAGATACGCAGTATTTT. The chain links TRBV6-2 or TRBV6-3 to TRBJ2-3; D possibly matches TRBD1 or TRBD2 (5 bases each). V was pared by 5 bases and J by 3 bases, with 18 bases between. Germline-derived CDR1 and CDR2 are MNHEY and SVGEGT. The CDR3 totals 16 residues.

This clonotype was seen repeatedly, ten times or more. J is TRBJ2-3 and V is TRBV5-1, with 10 nucleotides matching TRBD2. This CDR3 comprises 18 residues. Germline CDR1 and CDR2: SGHRS and YFSETQ. With 0 bases clipped from V and 4 bases from J, the junction kept 11 bases outside the gene matches. CDR3 residues: CASSLVSSGGLPPDTQYF. The DNA of the CDR3 is TGCGCCAGCAGCTTGGTGTCTAGCGGGGGCCTGCCCCCAGATACGCAGTATTTT.

The chain recombines TRBV2 with TRBJ2-6; no reliable D call. Looked up from germline, CDR1 is SNHLY and CDR2 is FYNNEI. V was trimmed by 2 bases and J by 4 bases, leaving 3 bases between them. The CDR3 totals 13 residues. CDR3 in DNA: TGTGCCAGCAGTGAATGGGGGGCCAACGTCCTGACTTTC. This sequence encodes CASSEWGANVLTF.

This clonotype was observed many times. The chain couples TRBV5-1 to TRBJ2-7; 8 bases map to TRBD1. From germline, CDR1 is SGHRS and CDR2 YFSETQ. V lost 4 bases and J lost 2; bases outside the gene matches: 14. The CDR3 spans 17 residues. Here the CDR3 reads CASSAGAGGPPPYEQYV. CDR3 DNA: TGCGCCAGCAGCGCCGGCGCAGGGGGCCCACCTCCCTACGAGCAGTACGTC.

This clonotype was seen many times. The rearrangement uses TRBV20-1 and TRBJ2-7; D is uncertain. Trimming took off 3 bases at V and 6 bases at J, with 3 bases between the two ends. The CDR3 runs to 9 residues. Germline CDR1 reads DFQATT; CDR2 reads SNEGSKA (reference sequence). CDR3 region: CSARSEQYV. CDR3 coding DNA: TGCAGTGCTAGGTCCGAGCAGTACGTC.

This clonotype was observed many times. The V gene is TRBV7-2, the J gene TRBJ1-4; 8 positions match TRBD1. Trimming cost V 5 bases and J 7 bases; bases outside gene matches: 9. This CDR3 region has 15 residues. Germline CDR1 is SGHTA and CDR2 is FQGNSA. The CDR3 region is CASSKSQGAVEKLFF. CDR3 DNA: TGTGCCAGCAGCAAAAGCCAGGGGGCAGTTGAAAAACTGTTTTTT.

The sample holds many counts of this clonotype. This chain joins TRBV18 and TRBJ1-2; perhaps TRBD1 as D (5 bases). The germline CDR1 and CDR2 sequences are KGHSH and LQKENI. This CDR3 region has 16 residues. Deletions cut 2 bases from V and 4 bases from J, with 17 bases between. The CDR3 region has the DNA TGTGCCAGCTCACCAGTGTCAGGGCTTCAAAGCTATGGCTACACCTTC. It encodes CASSPVSGLQSYGYTF. Drawing the rest from reference TRBV18 and TRBJ1-2, the complete variable domain is NAGVMQNPRHLVRRRGQEARLRCSPMKGHSHVYWYRQLPEEGLKFMVYLQKENIIDESGMPKERFSAEFPKEGPSILRIQQVVRGDSAAYFCASSPVSGLQSYGYTFGSGTRLTVV.

This clonotype was observed at least ten times. The rearrangement joins TRBV7-6 to TRBJ1-4, with a possible D match to TRBD1 (5 bases). V was cut by 2 bases and J by 0 bases, with 10 bases left in between. The germline CDR1 and CDR2 sequences are SGHVS and FNYEAQ. CDR3 length: 16 residues. The CDR3: CASSLSGHTTNEKLFF. DNA for the CDR3: TGTGCCAGCAGCTTATCCGGACACACAACTAATGAAAAACTGTTTTTT.

This clonotype was seen only a few times. V usage is TRBV29-1 and J usage is TRBJ2-3, with D perhaps matching TRBD1 (6 bases). V was trimmed by 8 bases and J by 2 bases, leaving 20 bases between them. The CDR3 contains 15 residues. Per germline, CDR1 SQVTM and CDR2 ANQGSEA. The CDR3 DNA sequence: TGCAGCCATAAAGCAGGGGCAACCCCCACAGATACGCAGTATTTT. It translates to CSHKAGATPTDTQYF.

This chain links TRBV3-1 with TRBJ2-7, with 9 bases matching TRBD1. The CDR3 covers 14 residues. Germline V gives CDR1 LGHDT, CDR2 YNNKEL (reference sequence). The J segment lost 7 bases and the V segment lost 4 bases, leaving 8 bases of the junction unmatched. In DNA form, the CDR3 reads TGTGCCAGCAGCCTGGGACAGGGAGGAGGAGAGCAGTACTTC. The encoded protein is CASSLGQGGGEQYF.

In its sample, this clonotype was seen many times. The chain employs TRBV4-3 and TRBJ2-2; D remains ambiguous. The CDR3 covers 14 residues. Germline-derived CDR1 and CDR2 are LGHNA and YSLEER. V gave up 3 bases and J gave up 5 bases, with 10 bases separating them. CDR3 protein: CASSHSWGTGELFF. The CDR3 coding sequence is TGCGCCAGCAGCCATTCTTGGGGTACCGGGGAGCTGTTTTTT.